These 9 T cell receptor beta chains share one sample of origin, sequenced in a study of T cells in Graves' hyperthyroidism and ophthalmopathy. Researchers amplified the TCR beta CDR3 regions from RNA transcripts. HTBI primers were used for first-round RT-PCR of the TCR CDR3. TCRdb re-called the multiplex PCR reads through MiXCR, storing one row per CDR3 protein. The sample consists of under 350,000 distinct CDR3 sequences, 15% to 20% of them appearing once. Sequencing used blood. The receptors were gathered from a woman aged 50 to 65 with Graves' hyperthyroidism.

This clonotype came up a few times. DNA of the CDR3: TGCAGTGCTATTGGGAGGGAAGAGACCCAGTACTTC. Its translation is CSAIGREETQYF. The V gene is TRBV20-1, the J gene TRBJ2-5; 7 bases are a match to TRBD2. This CDR3 region has 12 residues. Germline-derived CDR1 and CDR2 are DFQATT and SNEGSKA (reference sequence). J was trimmed by 3 bases and V by 4 bases; bases with no gene match: 2.

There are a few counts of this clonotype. CDR3 nucleotides: TGTGCCAGCAGACTAGTTGACACCGGGGAGCTGTTTTTT. Its translation is CASRLVDTGELFF. V and J are TRBV2 and TRBJ2-2, with D possibly matching TRBD2 (5 bases). The V end was cut by 6 bases, the J end by 3 bases, with 8 bases between. Germline CDR1 SNHLY, CDR2 FYNNEI. The CDR3 has 13 residues.

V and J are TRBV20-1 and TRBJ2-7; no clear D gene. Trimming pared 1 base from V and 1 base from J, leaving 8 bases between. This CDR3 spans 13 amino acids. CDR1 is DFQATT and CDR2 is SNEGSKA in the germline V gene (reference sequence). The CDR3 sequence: CSARGQLSYEQYF. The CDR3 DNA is TGCAGTGCTAGAGGACAATTATCCTACGAGCAGTACTTC.

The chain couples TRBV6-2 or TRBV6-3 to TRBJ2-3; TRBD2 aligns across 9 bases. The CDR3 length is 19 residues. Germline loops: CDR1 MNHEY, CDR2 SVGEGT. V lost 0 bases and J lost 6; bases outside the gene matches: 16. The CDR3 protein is CASSYSIPTSGGLPDTQYF. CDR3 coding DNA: TGTGCCAGCAGTTACTCGATCCCTACCAGCGGGGGGCTTCCGGATACGCAGTATTTT.

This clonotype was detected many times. The CDR3 sequence is CASSSRTFELFF. DNA of the CDR3: TGTGCCAGCAGCTCTAGAACCTTCGAGCTGTTTTTT. The gene calls are TRBV28 and TRBJ2-2, with no clear D. The CDR3 runs to 12 residues. Trimming shortened V by 6 bases and J by 11 bases, and 13 bases separated the two germline ends. Germline CDR1 reads MDHEN; CDR2 reads SYDVKM. Drawing the rest from reference TRBV28 and TRBJ2-2, the complete variable domain is DVKVTQSSRYLVKRTGEKVFLECVQDMDHENMFWYRQDPGLGLRLIYFSYDVKMKEKGDIPEGYSVSREKKERFSLILESASTNQTSMYLCASSSRTFELFFGEGSRLTVL.

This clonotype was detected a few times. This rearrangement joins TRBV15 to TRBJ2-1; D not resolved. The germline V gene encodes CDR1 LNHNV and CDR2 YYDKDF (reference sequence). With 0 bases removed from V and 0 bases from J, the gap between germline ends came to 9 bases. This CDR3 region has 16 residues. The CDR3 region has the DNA TGTGCCACCAGCAGAGAGCCCCCTACCTCCTACAATGAGCAGTTCTTC. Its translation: CATSREPPTSYNEQFF. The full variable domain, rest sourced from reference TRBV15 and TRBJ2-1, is DAMVIQNPRYQVTQFGKPVTLSCSQTLNHNVMYWYQQKSSQAPKLLFHYYDKDFNNEADTPDNFQSRRPNTSFCFLDIRSPGLGDTAMYLCATSREPPTSYNEQFFGPGTRLTVL.

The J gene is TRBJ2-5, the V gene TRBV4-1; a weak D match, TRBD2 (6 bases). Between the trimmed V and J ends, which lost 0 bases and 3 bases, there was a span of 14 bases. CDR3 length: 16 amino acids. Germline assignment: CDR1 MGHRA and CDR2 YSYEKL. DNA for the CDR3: TGCGCCAGCAGCCAAGAAGGGTACGGGAGTAAAGAGACCCAGTACTTC. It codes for CASSQEGYGSKETQYF.

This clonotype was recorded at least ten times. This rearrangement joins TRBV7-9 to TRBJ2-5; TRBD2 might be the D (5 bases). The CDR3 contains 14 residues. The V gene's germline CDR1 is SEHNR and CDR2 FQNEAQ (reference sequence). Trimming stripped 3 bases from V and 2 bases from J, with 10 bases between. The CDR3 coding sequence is TGTGCCAGCAGCTTGGGGAGTGGTCAAGAGACCCAGTACTTC. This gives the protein CASSLGSGQETQYF.

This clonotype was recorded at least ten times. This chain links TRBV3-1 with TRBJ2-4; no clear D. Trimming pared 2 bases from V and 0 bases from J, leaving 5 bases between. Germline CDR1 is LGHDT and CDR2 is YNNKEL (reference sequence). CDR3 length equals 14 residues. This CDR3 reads CASSQREAKNIQYF. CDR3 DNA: TGTGCCAGCAGCCAAAGGGAAGCCAAAAACATTCAGTACTTC.